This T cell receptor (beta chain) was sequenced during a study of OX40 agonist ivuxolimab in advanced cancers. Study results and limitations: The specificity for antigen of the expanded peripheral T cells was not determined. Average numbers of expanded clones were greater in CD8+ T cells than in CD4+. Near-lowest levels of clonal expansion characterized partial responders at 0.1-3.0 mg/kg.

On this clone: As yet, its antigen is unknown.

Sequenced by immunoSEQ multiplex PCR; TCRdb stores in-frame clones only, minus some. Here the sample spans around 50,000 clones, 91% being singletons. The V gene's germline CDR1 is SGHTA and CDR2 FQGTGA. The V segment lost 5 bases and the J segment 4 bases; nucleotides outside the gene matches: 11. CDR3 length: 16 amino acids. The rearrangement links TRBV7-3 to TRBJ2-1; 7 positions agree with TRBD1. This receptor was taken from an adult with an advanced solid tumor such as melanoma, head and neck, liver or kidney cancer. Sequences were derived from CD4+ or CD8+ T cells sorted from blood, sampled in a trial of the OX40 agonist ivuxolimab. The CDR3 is CASSPKGGTVYNEQFF. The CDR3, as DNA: TGTGCCAGCAGCCCGAAGGGTGGGACAGTTTACAATGAGCAGTTCTTC. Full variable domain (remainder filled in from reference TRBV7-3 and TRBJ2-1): GAGVSQTPSNKVTEKGKYVELRCDPISGHTALYWYRQSLGQGPEFLIYFQGTGAADDSGLPNDRFFAVRPEGSVSTLKIQRTERGDSAVYLCASSPKGGTVYNEQFFGPGTRLTVL.